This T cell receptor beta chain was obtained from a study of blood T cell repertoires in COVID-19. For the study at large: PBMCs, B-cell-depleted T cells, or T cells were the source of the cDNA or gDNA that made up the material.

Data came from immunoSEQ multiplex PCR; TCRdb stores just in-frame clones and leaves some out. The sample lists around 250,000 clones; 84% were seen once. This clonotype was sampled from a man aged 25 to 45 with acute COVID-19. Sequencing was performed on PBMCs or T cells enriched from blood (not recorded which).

The CDR3 DNA is TGTGCCAGCTCAAGGGGACTAAACTACAATGAGCAGTTCTTC. It specifies CASSRGLNYNEQFF. V usage is TRBV18 and J usage is TRBJ2-1, with 7 bases that match TRBD2. Germline values: CDR1 KGHSH, CDR2 LQKENI. This CDR3 is built from 14 residues. V was pared by 5 bases and J by 3 bases, with 4 bases of the junction left unmatched.